This passage covers 8 T cell receptor beta chains from one sample sequenced in a study of cytomegalovirus exposure and HLA in healthy donors. The primer mix had 60 Vbeta and 13 Jbeta primers. The table came from immunoSEQ multiplex PCR; TCRdb's copy has only in-frame clones and leaves some out. Seen here are roughly 150,000 clones, 70% to 90% observed once, and the top ten hold 2% to 3%. The sequenced sample consisted of PBMCs. The receptors derive from a man aged 25 to 40 in good health and CMV-seropositive.

This clone was counted a single time. V is TRBV5-1 and J is TRBJ2-1; 12 bases are shared with TRBD2. Germline V gene sequence: CDR1 SGHRS, CDR2 YFSETQ. V dropped 4 bases and J dropped 2; count of bases not matched to a gene: 25. The CDR3 is 23 residues long. CDR3 DNA: TGCGCCAGCAGCCTTCCCGGGACAGATTCTAAGACTAGCGGGGGCATTACCTACAATGAGCAGTTCTTC. As protein: CASSLPGTDSKTSGGITYNEQFF.

This clone was counted a few times. The chain combines TRBV6-5 with TRBJ1-3; 7 bases align to TRBD1. V shed 6 bases, J shed 4 bases, and the junction held 6 bases outside the gene matches. The germline gives CDR1 MNHEY, CDR2 SVGAGI. The CDR3 has 14 amino acids. CDR3 bases: TGTGCCAGCAGCCCAACAGGGGTCGGAAACACCATATATTTT. As protein: CASSPTGVGNTIYF.

With respect to this clone: The junction departs from the called germline gene at one end, perhaps through a read error. The CDR3 is CASSLTYLSSYNEQFF. CDR3 in DNA: TGTGCTAGCAGCCTAACTTATCTTAGCTCCTACAATGAGCAGTTCTTC. V and J are TRBV7-7 and TRBJ2-1; D gene ambiguous. This CDR3 region has 16 residues. Germline lookup yields CDR1 SSHAT and CDR2 FNYEAQ (reference sequence).

The CDR3 nucleotides are TGTGCCAGCAGTGATCGGGGAGAGACCCAGTACTTC. This translates into CASSDRGETQYF. V is TRBV6-1 and J is TRBJ2-5; possible D gene TRBD2, 5 bases. From germline, CDR1 is MNHNS and CDR2 SASEGT. The CDR3 has 12 residues. V lost 3 bases and J lost 4, with 6 bases in between.

The chain carries TRBV19 and TRBJ1-4; TRBD1 aligns across 7 bases. With 2 bases clipped from V and 7 bases from J, the junction kept 10 bases outside the gene matches. The CDR3 loop spans 16 amino acids. The germline gives CDR1 LNHDA, CDR2 SQIVND (reference sequence). CDR3 amino acids: CASSIQRGTEGEKLFF. DNA of the CDR3: TGTGCCAGTAGTATACAAAGGGGGACAGAGGGTGAAAAACTGTTTTTT.

The V and J genes are TRBV5-6 and TRBJ2-1; D unresolved. The CDR3 totals 15 residues. Deletions cut 2 bases from V and 3 bases from J, with 12 bases between. Germline-derived CDR1 and CDR2 are SGHDT and YYEEEE. The CDR3 spells CASSFWLGVYNEQFF. CDR3 nucleotide sequence: TGTGCCAGCAGCTTTTGGCTAGGAGTCTACAATGAGCAGTTCTTC.

This chain uses TRBV4-1 with TRBJ2-5; D is possibly TRBD2 (6 bases). Germline loops: CDR1 MGHRA, CDR2 YSYEKL. CDR3 length equals 15 residues. V shed 0 bases and J shed 5 bases, with 13 bases lying between them. CDR3 protein: CASSQDRLAYETQYF. DNA of the CDR3: TGCGCCAGCAGCCAAGATAGGCTAGCGTATGAGACCCAGTACTTC.

The chain employs TRBV2 and TRBJ2-3, with 7 bases lining up with TRBD1. The CDR3 covers 15 residues. Germline assignment: CDR1 SNHLY and CDR2 FYNNEI. Trimming at V came to 6 bases and at J to 3 bases, leaving 9 bases not matched to a gene. DNA of the CDR3: TGTGCCAGCAGCCGGACAGGTCCGAAGACAGATACGCAGTATTTT. Translation gives CASSRTGPKTDTQYF.